The following is a T cell receptor (beta chain) sequence with its context. The target antigen is unknown. Germline loops: CDR1 MDHEN, CDR2 SYDVKM. The CDR3 extends over 13 amino acids. Trimming left V 2 bases short and J 9 bases short, with 11 bases between. These data belong to a study of cytomegalovirus exposure and HLA in healthy donors. General study findings and limits: TCR beta chain V- and J-gene trimming was linked, in a later analysis, to a missense variant in DCLRE1C.

This PCR relied on a set of 60 Vbeta primers and 13 Jbeta primers. Sequencing used immunoSEQ multiplex PCR; TCRdb keeps in-frame clones, though not all of them. The sample has 180,000 or so clones, roughly 87% seen once. Sequencing used PBMCs. The rearrangement links TRBV28 to TRBJ1-5; no firm D call. The sequence derives from a man aged 35 to 55 in good health and CMV-seronegative. The DNA of the CDR3 is TGTGCCAGCAGTTTACCCTCCCTACGGCCCCAGCATTTT. Translating gives CASSLPSLRPQHF.